Listed below are T cell receptor beta chains from one sample, sequenced in a study of CD4 T cells in relation to SARS-CoV-2 and coronaviruses. For these TCRs, the target antigens are not known. TCRdb keeps only in-frame clones here, not all; method: immunoSEQ multiplex PCR. In the table there are 20,000 to 25,000 clones, about 80% of which are singletons. The specimen sequenced was CD4+ T cells from PBMCs, cultured in vitro. All receptors come from a human donor in good health. The CDR3 runs from the conserved cysteine through the conserved F or W. The D gene is left open where the match is weak. Where a row states a size, it is once, few, many or the class of an expanded clone; other rows omit it.

v_call	cdr3_length	j_call	d_call	clone_size	cdr3_nt	cdr3_aa
TRBV29-1	14	TRBJ1-5	TRBD1	.	TGCAGCGTCGCCGGGACAGATCCCAATCAGCCCCAGCATTTT	CSVAGTDPNQPQHF
TRBV24-1	12	TRBJ2-5	.	.	TGTGCCACCAGTGATGGGACGCGCGGCCAGTACTTC	CATSDGTRGQYF
TRBV3-1/TRBV3-2	13	TRBJ2-5	.	few	TGTGCCAGCAGCCCCAGGGATTTAGAGACCCAGTACTTC	CASSPRDLETQYF
TRBV6-6	14	TRBJ2-2	.	.	TGTGCCAGCAGTACCGGTCGGCACACCGGGGAGCTGTTTTTT	CASSTGRHTGELFF
TRBV6-5	14	TRBJ1-1	.	.	TGTGCCAGCAGCCCCGGGCAAGGGGGCACTGAAGCTTTCTTT	CASSPGQGGTEAFF
TRBV5-1	15	TRBJ2-2	TRBD2	.	TGCGCCAGCAGCTTTGCTAGCGGGAGTCGGGGGGAGCTGTTTTTT	CASSFASGSRGELFF
TRBV27	15	TRBJ2-7	TRBD2	.	TGTGCCAGCAGCCCTATAGCGGGAGACGCCTACGAGCAGTACTTC	CASSPIAGDAYEQYF
TRBV19	16	TRBJ2-7	TRBD1	.	TGTGCCAGTAGTCTCAAAACGGGACAGGGGGGCTACGAGCAGTACTTC	CASSLKTGQGGYEQYF
TRBV5-1	14	TRBJ1-5	.	.	TGCGCCAGCAGCTTGGAAACCCGCGGTCAGCCCCAGCATTTT	CASSLETRGQPQHF
TRBV12-3/TRBV12-4	13	TRBJ2-1	.	.	TGTGCCAGCAGCTCCGGGGGATACAATGAGCAGTTCTTC	CASSSGGYNEQFF